Presented here are 28 T cell receptor beta chains from one specimen sequenced in a study of blood T cell repertoires in COVID-19. Some clones are missing from TCRdb's copy, which holds only in-frame ones; the method was immunoSEQ multiplex PCR. The top ten clones hold less than 9.5% of a sample with 200,000 to 250,000 clones, around 86% of them seen once. The sequenced sample was peripheral blood. These receptors were obtained from a woman older than 75 with COVID-19, enrolled during active disease.

The CDR3 nucleotides read TGCGCCAGCAGCTTGGTGGCGGGGATAAACACCGGGGAGCTGTTTTTT. This sequence encodes CASSLVAGINTGELFF. The chain uses TRBV5-1 and TRBJ2-2; tentatively, D is TRBD2 (6 bases). CDR1 and CDR2 (germline): SGHRS, YFSETQ. Trimming cost V 0 bases and J 2 bases, with 11 bases left between them. The CDR3 consists of 16 residues.

The V call is TRBV19, the J call TRBJ1-2, with D possibly matching TRBD1 (5 bases). V lost 5 bases and J lost 3, with 16 bases in between. The germline gives CDR1 LNHDA, CDR2 SQIVND (reference sequence). This CDR3 spans 15 amino acids. CDR3 in amino acids: CASSPFGGGDYGYTF. In DNA form, the CDR3 reads TGTGCCAGTAGTCCCTTCGGGGGTGGCGACTATGGCTACACCTTC. Full variable domain (outside the CDR3, taken from reference TRBV19 and TRBJ1-2): DGGITQSPKYLFRKEGQNVTLSCEQNLNHDAMYWYRQDPGQGLRLIYYSQIVNDFQKGDIAEGYSVSREKKESFPLTVTSAQKNPTAFYLCASSPFGGGDYGYTFGSGTRLTVV.

This chain uses TRBV7-9 with TRBJ1-1; D is ambiguous. The CDR3 runs to 15 residues. CDR1 and CDR2 (germline): SEHNR, FQNEAQ (reference sequence). Trimming took off 3 bases at V and 2 bases at J, with 13 bases between the two ends. CDR3 DNA: TGTGCCAGCAGCTTCGACGAGGTCCTTAACACTGAAGCTTTCTTT. Translated: CASSFDEVLNTEAFF.

The V gene is TRBV5-4, the J gene TRBJ1-6; weak D call: TRBD1 (6 bases). Germline CDR1 is SGHNT and CDR2 is YYREEE (reference sequence). CDR3 length: 15 residues. V shed 0 bases and J shed 14 bases, with 18 bases lying between them. CDR3 nucleotide sequence: TGTGCCAGCAGCTTGGCCGGACTTGGGGGCCGAACCCTCCACTTT. This codes for CASSLAGLGGRTLHF.

The chain is built from TRBV28 and TRBJ2-7; tentatively, D is TRBD1 (5 bases). CDR3 size: 10 residues. CDR1 MDHEN and CDR2 SYDVKM come from the germline V gene. V dropped 10 bases and J dropped 5 bases, with 9 bases sitting between them. The DNA of the CDR3 is TGTGCCACTACAGGTGACGAGCAGTACTTC. As protein: CATTGDEQYF.

The chain couples TRBV3-1 (or the pseudogene TRBV3-2) to TRBJ2-5; TRBD2 might be the D (5 bases). V lost 6 bases to trimming and J lost 5 bases, with 19 bases between them. The CDR3 contains 15 residues. The germline V gene encodes CDR1 LGHDT and CDR2 YNNKEL (reference sequence). The CDR3 DNA is TGTGCCAGCAGGCGGCCGGGAACCGGGGAGGAGACCCAGTACTTC. Encoded protein: CASRRPGTGEETQYF.

The chain links TRBV30 to TRBJ2-7; TRBD1 might be the D (6 bases). This CDR3 is built from 12 residues. V lost 1 base and J lost 6, with 10 bases in between. Germline V gene data show CDR1 as GTSNPN and CDR2 as SVGIG (reference sequence). The chain's CDR3 is CAWSALRGEQYF. CDR3 DNA: TGTGCCTGGAGTGCCCTCAGGGGCGAGCAGTACTTC. Looking up the rest from reference TRBV30 and TRBJ2-7 gives the full variable domain: SQTIHQWPATLVQPVGSPLSLECTVEGTSNPNLYWYRQAAGRGLQLLFYSVGIGQISSEVPQNLSASRPQDRQFILSSKKLLLSDSGFYLCAWSALRGEQYFGPGTRLTVT.

The rearrangement joins TRBV7-3 to TRBJ2-1; TRBD2 matches 7 bases. The trim removed 2 bases at V and 3 bases at J, leaving 7 bases unmatched. The V gene's germline CDR1 is SGHTA and CDR2 FQGTGA. This CDR3 has 16 amino acids. This CDR3 is CASSLGLAVNYNEQFF. CDR3 nucleotide sequence: TGTGCCAGCAGCTTAGGCCTAGCGGTTAACTACAATGAGCAGTTCTTC.

The chain links TRBV18 to TRBJ1-1; D might be TRBD1 (6 bases). V lost 5 bases to trimming and J lost 1 base, with 11 bases between them. The germline V gene encodes CDR1 KGHSH and CDR2 LQKENI. This CDR3 has 14 residues. The CDR3 sequence is CASSLQGRNTEAFF. The DNA of the CDR3 is TGTGCCAGCTCATTACAGGGTAGGAACACTGAAGCTTTCTTT.

This clone has just one count. J is TRBJ2-4 and V is TRBV7-2, with 8 positions matching TRBD2. From germline, CDR1 is SGHTA and CDR2 FQGNSA. Trimming at V came to 5 bases and at J to 0 bases, leaving 3 bases not matched to a gene. CDR3 size: 15 residues. The CDR3 DNA reads TGTGCCAGCAGCCCGGGGGGGCTAGCCAAAAACATTCAGTACTTC. Translated, it gives CASSPGGLAKNIQYF. Combining the CDR3 with reference TRBV7-2 and TRBJ2-4 gives the whole variable domain GAGVSQSPSNKVTEKGKDVELRCDPISGHTALYWYRQSLGQGLEFLIYFQGNSAPDKSGLPSDRFSAERTGGSVSTLTIQRTQQEDSAVYLCASSPGGLAKNIQYFGAGTRLSVL.

Here the CDR3 DNA reads TGTGCCAGCAGCTTGGTTTGGTCTAAGGGGGGCTACACCTTC. Protein product: CASSLVWSKGGYTF. V and J are TRBV5-4 and TRBJ1-2, with D possibly being TRBD1 (5 bases). This CDR3 spans 14 amino acids. Trimming cost V 0 bases and J 8 bases, with 14 bases left between them. Germline CDR1 and CDR2: SGHNT and YYREEE (reference sequence).

The chain uses TRBV7-3 and TRBJ2-7; the match to TRBD1 covers 9 bases. With 2 bases clipped from V and 5 bases from J, the junction kept 4 bases outside the gene matches. Per germline, CDR1 SGHTA and CDR2 FQGTGA. The CDR3 runs 14 residues. The CDR3 coding sequence is TGTGCCAGCAGCTTAGGACAGGGGCACCACGAGCAGTACTTC. Its translation: CASSLGQGHHEQYF.

The chain joins TRBV6-5 to TRBJ2-7; a possible D gene is TRBD1 (5 bases). Germline assignment: CDR1 MNHEY and CDR2 SVGAGI. The CDR3 totals 14 residues. V was shortened by 0 bases and J by 7 bases, with 13 bases between the two germline ends. CDR3 bases: TGTGCCAGCAGTTACTCGACCAGGGTTGGGGAGCAGTACTTC. This encodes CASSYSTRVGEQYF.

The chain carries TRBV7-2 and TRBJ1-2; 7 bases line up with TRBD1. Looked up from germline, CDR1 is SGHTA and CDR2 is FQGNSA. With 5 bases clipped from V and 5 bases from J, the junction kept 20 bases outside the gene matches. The CDR3 loop spans 18 amino acids. The CDR3 coding sequence is TGTGCCAGCAGCACAGAAGGGACAGCCGGAACGCTCCTTTATGGCTACACCTTC. Translating it yields CASSTEGTAGTLLYGYTF.

The chain recombines TRBV30 with TRBJ1-2; a weak D match, TRBD1 (5 bases). Germline-derived CDR1 and CDR2 are GTSNPN and SVGIG (reference sequence). V lost 0 bases to trimming and J lost 5 bases, with 10 bases between them. This CDR3 contains 13 residues. CDR3 bases: TGTGCCTGGAGTGTACTTCCAGGGTATGGCTACACCTTC. This codes for CAWSVLPGYGYTF.

The rearrangement links TRBV18 to TRBJ1-5, with unresolved D. This CDR3 has 13 amino acids. Trimming removed 3 bases at V and 8 bases at J, with 11 bases between. Germline values: CDR1 KGHSH, CDR2 LQKENI. The CDR3 reads CASSPKREEPQHF. DNA of the CDR3: TGTGCCAGCTCACCGAAGAGGGAGGAGCCCCAGCATTTT.

V is TRBV2 and J is TRBJ2-7; 7 nucleotides line up with TRBD1. V was pared by 8 bases and J by 6 bases, with 7 bases of the junction left unmatched. CDR3 length: 12 residues. Germline V lookup: CDR1 SNHLY, CDR2 FYNNEI. This CDR3 reads CASGSTGPEQYF. As DNA, the CDR3 is TGTGCCAGCGGTTCGACAGGGCCCGAGCAGTACTTC.

J is TRBJ1-5 and V is TRBV19; D gene ambiguous. V was trimmed by 5 bases and J by 0 bases, leaving 8 bases between them. The CDR3 is made up of 14 amino acids. The germline V gene has CDR1 LNHDA and CDR2 SQIVND (reference sequence). The DNA of the CDR3 is TGTGCCAGTAGTGGGCAGTATAGCAATCAGCCCCAGCATTTT. Translation: CASSGQYSNQPQHF.

This chain links TRBV10-3 with TRBJ2-7; no reliable D call. Germline values: CDR1 ENHRY, CDR2 SYGVKD. This CDR3 region has 11 residues. V was cut by 4 bases and J by 2 bases, with 3 bases left in between. CDR3 sequence (DNA): TGTGCCATCAGTGCCACCTACGAGCAGTACTTC. This translates into CAISATYEQYF.

The chain links TRBV11-1 to TRBJ2-1, with D perhaps TRBD1 (6 bases). Between the trimmed V and J ends, which lost 1 base and 6 bases, there was a span of 10 bases. CDR3 length: 14 amino acids. CDR1 is SGHAT, CDR2 FQDESV, per germline (reference sequence). CDR3 in DNA: TGTGCCAGCAGCTTAGACTTACAGGGCAATGAGCAGTTCTTC. The encoded protein is CASSLDLQGNEQFF. The full variable domain, with the rest looked up from reference TRBV11-1 and TRBJ2-1, is EAEVAQSPRYKITEKSQAVAFWCDPISGHATLYWYRQILGQGPELLVQFQDESVVDDSQLPKDRFSAERLKGVDSTLKIQPAELGDSAMYLCASSLDLQGNEQFFGPGTRLTVL.

This clone was picked up a small number of times. The rearrangement joins TRBV7-9 to TRBJ1-2; 7 bases match TRBD1. This CDR3 has 14 residues. V gave up 5 bases and J gave up 4 bases; unmatched junction bases: 7. Germline CDR1 and CDR2: SEHNR and FQNEAQ (reference sequence). CDR3 amino acids: CASSAGGTVYGYTF. The CDR3 DNA sequence: TGTGCCAGCAGCGCTGGGGGGACAGTCTATGGCTACACCTTC.

V is TRBV4-3 and J is TRBJ1-2; TRBD1 is a possible D gene (6 bases). V lost 3 bases to trimming and J lost 2 bases, with 10 bases between them. The length of the CDR3 is 14 residues. In germline, CDR1 is LGHNA, CDR2 YSLEER. CDR3 nucleotide sequence: TGCGCCAGCAGCCAGATACAGGGAAACTATGGCTACACCTTC. It translates to CASSQIQGNYGYTF.

The CDR3 DNA reads as TGCGCCAGCAGCCAGACGAGACGGAGCGGGGGAAAGCAGTTCTTC. Translated, it gives CASSQTRRSGGKQFF. This chain links TRBV4-1 with TRBJ2-1; 8 nucleotides line up with TRBD2. Germline V lookup: CDR1 MGHRA, CDR2 YSYEKL. After removal of 3 bases from V and 11 bases from J, the junction contained 12 bases not matched to a gene. The CDR3 runs to 15 residues.

The chain combines TRBV6-6 with TRBJ1-2; 8 nucleotides match TRBD1. The CDR3 totals 15 residues. Per germline, CDR1 MNHNY and CDR2 SVGAGI (reference sequence). Trimming removed 4 bases from V and 7 bases from J; junction bases left unmatched: 11. The CDR3 here is CASSSIGQGDGGYTF. The CDR3 DNA is TGTGCCAGCAGTTCCATCGGACAGGGCGATGGTGGCTACACCTTC.

This chain connects TRBV19 to TRBJ2-2, with D tentatively TRBD1 (6 bases). The germline gives CDR1 LNHDA, CDR2 SQIVND (reference sequence). The CDR3 runs 15 residues. V dropped 3 bases and J dropped 7 bases, with 15 bases sitting between them. The chain's CDR3 is CASSMGPGVNGELFF. For the CDR3, the DNA is TGTGCCAGTAGTATGGGTCCAGGGGTTAACGGGGAGCTGTTTTTT.

The chain recombines TRBV5-4 with TRBJ1-6; 7 nucleotides match TRBD1. Germline values: CDR1 SGHNT, CDR2 YYREEE (reference sequence). This CDR3 contains 14 residues. Trimming cost V 5 bases and J 7 bases; bases outside gene matches: 6. The CDR3 DNA reads TGTGCCAGCAGGAGACAGGGACTGAATTCACCCCTCCACTTT. It translates to CASRRQGLNSPLHF.

The V gene is TRBV20-1, the J gene TRBJ1-4; 8 nucleotides line up with TRBD1. There are 11 residues in the CDR3. The germline V gene has CDR1 DFQATT and CDR2 SNEGSKA (reference sequence). V gave up 5 bases and J gave up 11 bases; unmatched junction bases: 4. CDR3 region: CSAPDRGKLFF. The DNA for the CDR3 is TGCAGTGCTCCCGACAGGGGTAAACTGTTTTTT.

J is TRBJ2-2 and V is TRBV24-1; possibly TRBD1 for D (6 bases). The CDR3 runs to 16 residues. V lost 4 bases and J lost 4, with 15 bases in between. Germline CDR1 reads KGHDR; CDR2 reads SFDVKD. This CDR3 reads CATSEGDKWGTGELFF. Written as DNA, the CDR3 is TGTGCCACCAGTGAAGGGGACAAATGGGGCACCGGGGAGCTGTTTTTT.